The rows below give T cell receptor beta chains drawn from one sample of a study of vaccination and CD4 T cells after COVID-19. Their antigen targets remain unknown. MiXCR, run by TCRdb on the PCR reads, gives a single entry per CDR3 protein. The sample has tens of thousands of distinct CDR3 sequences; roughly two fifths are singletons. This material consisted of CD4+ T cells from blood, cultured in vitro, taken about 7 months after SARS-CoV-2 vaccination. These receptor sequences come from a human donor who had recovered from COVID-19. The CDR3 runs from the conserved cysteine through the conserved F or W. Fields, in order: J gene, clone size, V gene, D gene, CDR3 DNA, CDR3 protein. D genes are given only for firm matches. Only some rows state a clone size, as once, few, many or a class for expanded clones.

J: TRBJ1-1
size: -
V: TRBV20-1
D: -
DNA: TGCAGTGCTAGAGCCCTTAGCAACATGAACACTGAAGCTTTCTTT
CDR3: CSARALSNMNTEAFF

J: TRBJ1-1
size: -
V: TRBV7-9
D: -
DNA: TGTGCCAGCAGCCCCGGAGGAGGCAGGGGCCCCTTGAACACTGAAGCTTTCTTT
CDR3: CASSPGGGRGPLNTEAFF

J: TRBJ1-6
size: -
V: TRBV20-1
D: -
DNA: TGCAGTGCTAACTCCGTATTGGTCTATAATTCACCCCTCCACTTT
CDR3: CSANSVLVYNSPLHF

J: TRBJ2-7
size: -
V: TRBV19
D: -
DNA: TGTGCCAGTAGCCGGACGACAGGATCCTACGAGCAGTACTTC
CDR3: CASSRTTGSYEQYF

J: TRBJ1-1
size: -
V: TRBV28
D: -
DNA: TGTGCCAGCAGTCCGATATCCCAGGGGAACACTGAAGCTTTCTTT
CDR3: CASSPISQGNTEAFF

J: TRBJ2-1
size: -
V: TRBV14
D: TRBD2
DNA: TGTGCCAGCCGCGGGACTAGCGGGAGAGGCAGTGAGCAGTTCTTC
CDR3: CASRGTSGRGSEQFF

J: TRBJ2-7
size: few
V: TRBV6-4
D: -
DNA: TGTGCCAGCAGTGACGGGAGCTCCTACGAGCAGTACTTC
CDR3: CASSDGSSYEQYF

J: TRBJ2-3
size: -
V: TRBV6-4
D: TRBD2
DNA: TGTGCCAGCAGTGCGGGAGGGCCAACAGATACGCAGTATTTT
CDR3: CASSAGGPTDTQYF

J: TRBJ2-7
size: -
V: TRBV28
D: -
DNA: TGTGCCAGCAGTTTACCGGGACTCCTCTCCTACGAGCAGTACTTC
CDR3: CASSLPGLLSYEQYF

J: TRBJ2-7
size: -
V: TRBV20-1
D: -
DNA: TGCAGTGCTAGAGATGACTACGAGCAGTACTTC
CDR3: CSARDDYEQYF

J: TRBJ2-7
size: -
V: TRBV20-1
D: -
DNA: TGCAGTGCTCTACCCCTAATTAGTGGAGCATACGAGCAGTACTTC
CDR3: CSALPLISGAYEQYF

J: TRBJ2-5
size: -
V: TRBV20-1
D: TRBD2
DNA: TGCAGTGCTTCGGCTAGCGGACTGAACCAAGAGACCCAGTACTTC
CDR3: CSASASGLNQETQYF

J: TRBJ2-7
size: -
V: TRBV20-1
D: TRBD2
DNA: TGCAGTGCTAACGGAGCGGGAGGAGGTCGATACGAGCAGTACTTC
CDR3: CSANGAGGGRYEQYF

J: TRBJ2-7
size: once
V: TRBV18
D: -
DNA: TGTGCCAGCTCACCTTCGACATCCTCTGGGGACGAGCAGTACTTC
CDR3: CASSPSTSSGDEQYF

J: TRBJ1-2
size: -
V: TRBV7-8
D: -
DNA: TGTGCCAGCAGCTTAGAGGGGTGGAATGGCTACACCTTC
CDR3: CASSLEGWNGYTF

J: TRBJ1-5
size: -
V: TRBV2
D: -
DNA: TGTGCCAGCAAGAAGAGCAATCAGCCCCAGCATTTT
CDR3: CASKKSNQPQHF

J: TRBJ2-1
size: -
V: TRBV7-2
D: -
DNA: TGTGCCAGCAGCTTAAATGAGTACAATGAGCAGTTCTTC
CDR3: CASSLNEYNEQFF

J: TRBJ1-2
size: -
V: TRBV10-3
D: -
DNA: TGTGCCATCAGAGGTCCAGGGAGTTATGGCTACACCTTC
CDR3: CAIRGPGSYGYTF

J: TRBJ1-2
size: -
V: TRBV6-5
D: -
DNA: TGTGCCAGCAGTTCCGAGGGGGAATATGGCTACACCTTC
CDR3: CASSSEGEYGYTF

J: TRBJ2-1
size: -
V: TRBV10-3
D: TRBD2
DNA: TGTGCCATCAGTGAGAGGGCGGGAGGGCCGGATGAGCAGTTCTTC
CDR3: CAISERAGGPDEQFF

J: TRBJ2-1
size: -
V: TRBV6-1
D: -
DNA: TGTGCCAGCAGGGGGTCGGGCACCTATGAGCAGTTCTTC
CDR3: CASRGSGTYEQFF

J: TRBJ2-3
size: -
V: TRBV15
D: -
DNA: TGTGCCACGAGTAGGAGGGACGTCACAGATACGCAGTATTTT
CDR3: CATSRRDVTDTQYF

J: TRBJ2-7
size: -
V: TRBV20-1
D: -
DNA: TGCAGTGCTAGAGAGATAAGTTTTAACTACGAGCAGTACTTC
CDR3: CSAREISFNYEQYF

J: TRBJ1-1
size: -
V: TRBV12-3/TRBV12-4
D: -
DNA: TGTGCCAGCAGCTACACGGGAGGAGCTTTCTTT
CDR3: CASSYTGGAFF

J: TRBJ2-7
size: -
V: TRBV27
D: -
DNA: TGTGCCAGCAGTCCGTTACCCCTAGGACAGACCGAGCAGTACTTC
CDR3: CASSPLPLGQTEQYF